What follows are 30 T cell receptor beta chains derived from one specimen sequenced in a study of cytomegalovirus exposure and HLA in healthy donors. The repertoire was sequenced with immunoSEQ multiplex PCR; TCRdb's copy has only in-frame clones and lacks some. This sample has 110,000 to 150,000 clones, with 88% found just once. Material: PBMCs. These receptors were obtained from a young woman in good health and CMV-seropositive.

V is TRBV5-8 and J is TRBJ1-2; maybe TRBD1 (5 bases). V shed 0 bases and J shed 8 bases, with 14 bases lying between them. The CDR3 totals 14 residues. The germline CDR1 and CDR2 sequences are SGHTS and YDEGEE. CDR3 coding DNA: TGTGCCAGCAGCTTGGGCCAGGGTTACAGGGGCTACACCTTC. Protein sequence: CASSLGQGYRGYTF.

The chain links TRBV6-5 to TRBJ1-3; weak D call: TRBD1 (5 bases). Trimming took 6 bases from V and 4 from J, leaving 10 bases between them. This CDR3 is built from 13 residues. Germline CDR1 and CDR2: MNHEY and SVGAGI. The CDR3 DNA follows: TGTGCCAGCAGCCAGGGAATCGGAAACACCATATATTTT. As protein: CASSQGIGNTIYF.

This chain links TRBV7-9 with TRBJ2-2; D is unresolved. CDR1 is SEHNR, CDR2 FQNEAQ, per germline (reference sequence). The CDR3 extends over 13 amino acids. V dropped 5 bases and J dropped 4 bases, with 8 bases sitting between them. CDR3 protein: CASSLELTGELFF. As DNA, the CDR3 is TGTGCCAGCAGCCTCGAACTCACCGGGGAGCTGTTTTTT.

This chain uses TRBV25-1 with TRBJ1-4, with D possibly TRBD1 on 5 matching bases. Germline V gene data show CDR1 as MGHDK and CDR2 as SYGVNS. This CDR3 is built from 14 residues. The ends were cut back, 4 bases at V and 9 bases at J, with 15 bases in the middle. CDR3 DNA sequence: TGTGCCAGCAGTGGGGGATTCGGGGGGAAAAAACTGTTTTTT. It specifies CASSGGFGGKKLFF.

V gene TRBV6-1 combines with J gene TRBJ2-3, with a weak D call TRBD1 (5 bases). In germline, CDR1 is MNHNS, CDR2 SASEGT. This CDR3 spans 11 amino acids. V shed 8 bases and J shed 3 bases, with 6 bases lying between them. This CDR3 reads CASGATDTQYF. CDR3 nucleotides: TGTGCCAGCGGGGCTACAGATACGCAGTATTTT.

The chain uses TRBV7-9 and TRBJ1-2; no firm D call. The CDR3 covers 17 residues. CDR1 is SEHNR, CDR2 FQNEAQ, per germline (reference sequence). V was cut by 5 bases and J by 2 bases, with 21 bases left in between. The CDR3 region is CASSLPKVPRRNYGYTF. The CDR3 DNA is TGTGCCAGCAGCCTTCCAAAGGTCCCCCGGAGGAACTATGGCTACACCTTC.

The CDR3 sequence: CASSLVGSGGSKQFF. The CDR3 DNA sequence: TGTGCCAGCAGCTTAGTAGGTAGCGGGGGGTCTAAGCAGTTCTTC. The V call is TRBV11-1, the J call TRBJ2-1; 10 positions agree with TRBD2. The CDR3 covers 15 residues. Germline V gene lookup returns CDR1 SGHAT and CDR2 FQDESV (reference sequence). V lost 1 base and J lost 11; bases outside the gene matches: 8.

V is TRBV29-1 and J is TRBJ2-7; 9 bases map to TRBD2. The germline gives CDR1 SQVTM, CDR2 ANQGSEA. Losses at the gene ends were 4 bases for V and 7 bases for J; bases not matched to a gene: 11. The CDR3 extends over 14 amino acids. The CDR3 loop reads CSVVVAGGLGEQYF. As DNA, the CDR3 is TGCAGCGTTGTGGTGGCGGGGGGGCTGGGTGAGCAGTACTTC.

The chain employs TRBV6-5 and TRBJ1-4; no definite D call. CDR1 is MNHEY, CDR2 SVGAGI, per germline. Trimming left V 6 bases short and J 4 bases short, with 15 bases between. The CDR3 is 15 amino acids. CDR3 DNA sequence: TGTGCCAGCAGCCTCGACGGACTAGTTAATGAAAAACTGTTTTTT. This encodes CASSLDGLVNEKLFF.

The chain carries TRBV15 and TRBJ2-2, with D perhaps TRBD2 (6 bases). The CDR3 sequence is 13 residues long. Trimming left V 7 bases short and J 4 bases short, with 10 bases between. Germline CDR1 LNHNV, CDR2 YYDKDF (reference sequence). This CDR3 is CATTFGGTGELFF. Here the CDR3 DNA reads TGTGCCACCACCTTCGGGGGCACCGGGGAGCTGTTTTTT.

The rearrangement links TRBV28 to TRBJ2-3; perhaps TRBD1 as D (5 bases). Germline assignment: CDR1 MDHEN and CDR2 SYDVKM. V was clipped by 10 bases and J by 5 bases, with 13 bases between them. This CDR3 comprises 12 residues. The CDR3 reads CATFGHGDTQYF. The CDR3 DNA follows: TGTGCCACCTTTGGACACGGAGATACGCAGTATTTT.

The CDR3 nucleotides read TGTGCCAGCAGCGTAAGGACAGGGGGCCCACACACTGAAGCTTTCTTT. Amino acids: CASSVRTGGPHTEAFF. This chain joins TRBV11-2 and TRBJ1-1, with TRBD1 matching over 11 bases. The germline V gene encodes CDR1 SGHAT and CDR2 FQNNGV. V trimming: 5 bases; J trimming: 3 bases; junction bases outside the gene matches: 8. The CDR3 is 16 residues long.

V is TRBV27 and J is TRBJ2-2; TRBD1 agrees at 8 bases. With 3 bases clipped from V and 4 bases from J, the junction kept 7 bases outside the gene matches. CDR1 MNHEY and CDR2 SMNVEV come from the germline V gene (reference sequence). The CDR3 spans 16 residues. The CDR3 bases are TGTGCCAGCAGTTTGGACAGGGACAAGATCACCGGGGAGCTGTTTTTT. The encoded protein is CASSLDRDKITGELFF.

The chain joins TRBV6-5 to TRBJ2-3; TRBD2 matches at 8 bases. The germline V gene encodes CDR1 MNHEY and CDR2 SVGAGI. V gave up 7 bases and J gave up 4 bases; unmatched junction bases: 10. This CDR3 spans 15 amino acids. The CDR3: CASNPGTRLADTQYF. CDR3 in DNA: TGTGCCAGCAATCCTGGGACTAGGTTGGCAGATACGCAGTATTTT.

The rearrangement links TRBV18 to TRBJ2-2; 13 nucleotides align to TRBD2. Germline CDR1 and CDR2: KGHSH and LQKENI. The V gene end was trimmed by 4 bases and the J gene end by 7 bases; junction bases not matched to a gene: 6. The CDR3 contains 16 residues. The CDR3 loop is CASSQGLAGTNGELFF. The CDR3 bases are TGTGCCAGCTCACAGGGACTAGCGGGAACGAACGGGGAGCTGTTTTTT.

The genes are TRBV6-4 and TRBJ1-6; TRBD1 is a possible D gene (6 bases). Looked up from germline, CDR1 is MRHNA and CDR2 is SNTAGT. The CDR3 is 15 amino acids. The V gene lost 0 bases and the J gene lost 10 bases, with 13 bases spanning the gap. The CDR3 loop is CASSDSDRSGSPLHF. The CDR3 coding sequence is TGTGCCAGCAGTGACTCCGACAGGTCGGGGTCACCCCTCCACTTT.

The V and J genes are TRBV6-6 and TRBJ2-3; D gene unclear. Germline CDR1 is MNHNY and CDR2 is SVGAGI (reference sequence). Trimming took 6 bases from V and 0 from J, leaving 4 bases between them. The length of the CDR3 is 12 residues. The CDR3 here is CASRSSTDTQYF. The DNA of the CDR3 is TGTGCCAGCAGATCTAGCACAGATACGCAGTATTTT.

The chain combines TRBV5-6 with TRBJ1-1; tentatively, D is TRBD1 (5 bases). Germline V gene sequence: CDR1 SGHDT, CDR2 YYEEEE. The CDR3 runs to 13 residues. Trimming left V 4 bases short and J 6 bases short, with 13 bases between. The CDR3 DNA follows: TGTGCCAGCAGCCTCTCATGGGGCGCTGAAGCTTTCTTT. Translating gives CASSLSWGAEAFF.

This clone appeared once. This rearrangement joins TRBV6-5 to TRBJ1-4; no clear D gene. This CDR3 contains 14 residues. V lost 6 bases and J lost 2, with 10 bases in between. CDR1 is MNHEY and CDR2 is SVGAGI in the germline V gene. The CDR3 region is CASRLSMTNEKLFF. Written as DNA, the CDR3 is TGTGCCAGCAGACTTTCCATGACTAATGAAAAACTGTTTTTT.

CDR3 region: CASSQGGRAGELFF. CDR3 bases: TGTGCCAGCAGCCAAGGAGGGCGGGCCGGGGAGCTGTTTTTT. The J gene is TRBJ2-2, the V gene TRBV28, with D maybe TRBD2 (6 bases). Germline-derived CDR1 and CDR2 are MDHEN and SYDVKM. The CDR3 runs 14 residues. The V and J ends lost 6 bases and 6 bases respectively, with 14 bases between them.

The chain joins TRBV29-1 to TRBJ2-7, with D possibly TRBD2 on 5 matching bases. In germline, CDR1 is SQVTM, CDR2 ANQGSEA. The CDR3 is 14 amino acids. Trimming took off 8 bases at V and 0 bases at J, with 17 bases between the two ends. CDR3 DNA sequence: TGCAGCCCCGGCGGGCTTACCGACTCCTACGAGCAGTACTTC. Amino acid sequence: CSPGGLTDSYEQYF.

The rearrangement links TRBV13 to TRBJ2-7; D may be TRBD2 (6 bases). The germline gives CDR1 PRHDT, CDR2 FYEKMQ (reference sequence). There are 15 residues in the CDR3. V lost 1 base and J lost 0, with 10 bases in between. The CDR3 DNA reads as TGTGCCAGCAGCTTAGACGGGGGTCACTCCTACGAGCAGTACTTC. Its protein is CASSLDGGHSYEQYF. Combining the CDR3 with reference TRBV13 and TRBJ2-7 gives the whole variable domain AAGVIQSPRHLIKEKRETATLKCYPIPRHDTVYWYQQGPGQDPQFLISFYEKMQSDKGSIPDRFSAQQFSDYHSELNMSSLELGDSALYFCASSLDGGHSYEQYFGPGTRLTVT.

The chain uses TRBV15 and TRBJ2-3, with TRBD2 identical over 10 bases. The V segment lost 1 base and the J segment 6 bases; nucleotides outside the gene matches: 4. The CDR3 has 15 residues. Per the germline V gene, CDR1 is LNHNV and CDR2 is YYDKDF (reference sequence). CDR3 sequence reads: CATSRASGSSDTQYF. DNA for the CDR3: TGTGCCACCAGCAGAGCTAGCGGGAGTTCGGATACGCAGTATTTT.

This chain connects TRBV19 to TRBJ2-3; 11 bases align to TRBD1. The CDR3 is made up of 15 amino acids. V lost 5 bases and J lost 6; bases outside the gene matches: 7. The germline V gene encodes CDR1 LNHDA and CDR2 SQIVND (reference sequence). The CDR3 nucleotides are TGTGCCAGTAGTTCCTGGACAGGGGGCAAGGATACGCAGTATTTT. Translating it yields CASSSWTGGKDTQYF.

The chain employs TRBV30 and TRBJ1-4; TRBD1 matches 9 bases. CDR1 is GTSNPN and CDR2 is SVGIG in the germline V gene (reference sequence). V lost 3 bases to trimming and J lost 5 bases; unmatched junction nucleotides: 4. This CDR3 has 14 residues. CDR3 residues: CAWSPGTGNEKLFF. CDR3 DNA sequence: TGTGCCTGGAGCCCCGGGACAGGGAATGAAAAACTGTTTTTT.

This chain links TRBV2 with TRBJ2-6, with D perhaps matching TRBD1 (6 bases). V shed 7 bases and J shed 0 bases, with 10 bases lying between them. The CDR3 loop spans 15 amino acids. The germline V gene encodes CDR1 SNHLY and CDR2 FYNNEI. CDR3 in amino acids: CASKQGLSGANVLTF. The CDR3, as DNA: TGTGCCAGCAAACAGGGCCTCTCTGGGGCCAACGTCCTGACTTTC.

This rearrangement joins TRBV5-1 to TRBJ1-1, with D tentatively TRBD1 (5 bases). This CDR3 has 14 amino acids. Per the germline V gene, CDR1 is SGHRS and CDR2 is YFSETQ. V lost 1 base to trimming and J lost 6 bases, with 13 bases between them. The DNA for the CDR3 is TGCGCCAGCAGCTTGCAGGGAATCGACTCTGAAGCTTTCTTT. It specifies CASSLQGIDSEAFF.

V is TRBV9 and J is TRBJ1-2; D is undetermined. This CDR3 is built from 14 residues. The V gene lost 0 bases and the J gene lost 6 bases, with 12 bases spanning the gap. Germline assignment: CDR1 SGDLS and CDR2 YYNGEE. The chain's CDR3 is CASSVDDGVNGYTF. The CDR3 bases are TGTGCCAGCAGCGTAGATGACGGAGTGAATGGCTACACCTTC.

The chain employs TRBV6-5 and TRBJ2-1; 9 positions match TRBD2. Looked up from germline, CDR1 is MNHEY and CDR2 is SVGAGI. The ends lost 4 bases at V and 10 bases at J; junction bases unmatched: 5. The CDR3 extends over 13 amino acids. In nucleotides, the CDR3 is TGTGCCAGCAGTTCGCTAGCGGGGCAGGAGCAGTTCTTC. This sequence encodes CASSSLAGQEQFF.

The chain employs TRBV4-2 and TRBJ1-1, with TRBD1 matching 7 bases. Germline V CDR1 and CDR2: LGHNA, YNFKEQ. V was pared by 6 bases and J by 0 bases, with 10 bases of the junction left unmatched. This CDR3 spans 16 amino acids. This CDR3 is CASSRAATGMNTEAFF. CDR3 DNA sequence: TGTGCCAGCAGTCGGGCGGCGACAGGGATGAACACTGAAGCTTTCTTT.